A single sample is the source of the 32 T cell receptor beta chains below, sequenced in a study of blood T cell repertoires in COVID-19. The data were produced by immunoSEQ multiplex PCR, yet TCRdb's version contains in-frame clones alone and is incomplete. The repertoire consists of 250,000 to 350,000 clones, with roughly 85% occurring once and the leading ten covering around 2.5%. Sequenced material: PBMCs or T cells enriched from blood (not recorded which). These TCRs come from a woman between 45 and 65 years old who had recovered from COVID-19.

This chain links TRBV6-1 with TRBJ1-5; weak D call: TRBD1 (6 bases). Germline CDR1 reads MNHNS; CDR2 reads SASEGT. With 1 base removed from V and 7 bases from J, the gap between germline ends came to 20 bases. The CDR3 is 17 residues long. For the CDR3, the DNA is TGTGCCAGCAGTGAAGAGCGACAGGTCTTAGCAGGACAGCCCCAGCATTTT. Residues: CASSEERQVLAGQPQHF.

This clone was detected once. The V call is TRBV7-2, the J call TRBJ1-1; D remains unclear. This CDR3 region has 14 residues. Germline V gene sequence: CDR1 SGHTA, CDR2 FQGNSA. Trimming took 7 bases from V and 6 from J, leaving 18 bases between them. The CDR3 loop is CASNLAGQYAEAFF. The CDR3 DNA reads as TGTGCCAGCAACCTGGCTGGGCAGTACGCTGAAGCTTTCTTT. The complete variable domain, with remaining parts taken from reference TRBV7-2 and TRBJ1-1, reads GAGVSQSPSNKVTEKGKDVELRCDPISGHTALYWYRQSLGQGLEFLIYFQGNSAPDKSGLPSDRFSAERTGGSVSTLTIQRTQQEDSAVYLCASNLAGQYAEAFFGQGTRLTVV.

This clone appeared a single time. CDR3 amino acids: CATSRDRLGSYEQYF. CDR3 in DNA: TGTGCCACCAGCAGAGATCGATTGGGCAGCTACGAGCAGTACTTC. This sequence joins TRBV15 and TRBJ2-7, with D hard to call. Germline assignment: CDR1 LNHNV and CDR2 YYDKDF (reference sequence). CDR3 length: 15 residues. The V gene lost 0 bases and the J gene lost 3 bases, with 12 bases spanning the gap.

In this sample, this clone turned up a few times. The J gene is TRBJ1-1, the V gene TRBV10-1, with D unclear. The CDR3 length is 13 residues. V lost 4 bases and J lost 3, with 9 bases in between. CDR1 is WNHNN and CDR2 is SYGVQD in the germline V gene (reference sequence). This CDR3 is CASSAHPDTEAFF. CDR3 nucleotides: TGCGCCAGCAGTGCCCACCCAGACACTGAAGCTTTCTTT.

This clone occurred a few times. J is TRBJ2-7 and V is TRBV3-1 (or the pseudogene TRBV3-2), with TRBD1 matching 7 bases. Trimming cost V 4 bases and J 2 bases; bases outside gene matches: 8. The CDR3 consists of 15 residues. Per the germline V gene, CDR1 is LGHDT and CDR2 is YNNKEL (reference sequence). As DNA, the CDR3 is TGTGCCAGCAGCCCCCGGACAGGACCAACCTACGAGCAGTACTTC. Translation gives CASSPRTGPTYEQYF.

CDR3: CASSTATGDISPLHF. The CDR3 region has the DNA TGTGCCAGCTCCACGGCAACAGGGGATATCTCACCCCTCCACTTT. The gene calls are TRBV18 and TRBJ1-6, with 7 bases aligning to TRBD1. The J segment lost 10 bases and the V segment lost 6 bases, leaving 12 bases of the junction unmatched. The CDR3 totals 15 residues. Germline V gene lookup returns CDR1 KGHSH and CDR2 LQKENI.

This chain connects TRBV11-2 to TRBJ2-1, with D possibly being TRBD2 (5 bases). Trimming stripped 3 bases from V and 9 bases from J, with 6 bases between. CDR3 length: 11 amino acids. Germline V lookup: CDR1 SGHAT, CDR2 FQNNGV. For the CDR3, the DNA is TGTGCCAGCAGCTTGGCGGGTGAGCAGTTCTTC. Encoded protein: CASSLAGEQFF.

The chain couples TRBV7-9 to TRBJ2-1; D remains unclear. In germline, CDR1 is SEHNR, CDR2 FQNEAQ (reference sequence). The CDR3 spans 13 residues. V was trimmed by 2 bases and J by 9 bases, leaving 11 bases between them. DNA for the CDR3: TGTGCCAGCAGCTTAATAGCCTTACCTGAGCAGTTCTTC. Protein product: CASSLIALPEQFF.

The chain employs TRBV13 and TRBJ2-3; TRBD2 aligns across 12 bases. The germline V gene has CDR1 PRHDT and CDR2 FYEKMQ (reference sequence). This CDR3 has 19 residues. The J segment lost 1 base and the V segment lost 4 bases, leaving 12 bases of the junction unmatched. CDR3 sequence (DNA): TGTGCCAGCAGCTCTATAGGTCTAGCGGGGGGGCGTCGCACAGATACGCAGTATTTT. It codes for CASSSIGLAGGRRTDTQYF.

For this clone: Different DNA sequences within this sample yield the same CDR3. The rearrangement links TRBV19 to TRBJ1-1; no reliable D call. Looked up from germline, CDR1 is LNHDA and CDR2 is SQIVND (reference sequence). V gave up 4 bases and J gave up 2 bases, with 8 bases separating them. The CDR3 is 13 amino acids. This CDR3 is CASSTTVNTEAFF. CDR3 sequence (DNA): TGTGCCAGTAGTACAACGGTAAACACTGAAGCTTTCTTT. The full variable domain, completed using reference TRBV19 and TRBJ1-1, is DGGITQSPKYLFRKEGQNVTLSCEQNLNHDAMYWYRQDPGQGLRLIYYSQIVNDFQKGDIAEGYSVSREKKESFPLTVTSAQKNPTAFYLCASSTTVNTEAFFGQGTRLTVV.

The rearrangement links TRBV5-1 to TRBJ1-1, with TRBD1 identical over 7 bases. The germline CDR1 and CDR2 sequences are SGHRS and YFSETQ. The CDR3 loop spans 14 amino acids. The trim removed 4 bases at V and 5 bases at J, leaving 8 bases unmatched. The CDR3 sequence is CASSQRQGGTEAFF. For the CDR3, the DNA is TGCGCCAGCAGCCAGAGACAGGGCGGGACTGAAGCTTTCTTT.

This rearrangement joins TRBV7-9 to TRBJ1-1, with 7 nucleotides matching TRBD1. V lost 5 bases to trimming and J lost 8 bases; unmatched junction nucleotides: 14. In germline, CDR1 is SEHNR, CDR2 FQNEAQ (reference sequence). This CDR3 spans 15 amino acids. CDR3 residues: CASSPFRDSGKEAFF. The CDR3 DNA follows: TGTGCCAGCAGCCCGTTTAGGGACAGTGGTAAGGAAGCTTTCTTT.

This clone has a handful of counts. The genes are TRBV19 and TRBJ1-1; 8 positions agree with TRBD1. The germline V gene has CDR1 LNHDA and CDR2 SQIVND (reference sequence). Trimming cost V 6 bases and J 1 base; bases outside gene matches: 4. CDR3 length: 14 residues. The CDR3 DNA sequence: TGTGCCAGTAGAAAACAGGGGGGGAACACTGAAGCTTTCTTT. Encoded protein: CASRKQGGNTEAFF.

This clone was seen a single time. The rearrangement joins TRBV30 to TRBJ1-3; D unclear. Germline values: CDR1 GTSNPN, CDR2 SVGIG (reference sequence). Trimming left V 2 bases short and J 0 bases short, with 8 bases between. The CDR3 is 14 amino acids. CDR3 DNA: TGTGCCTGGAGTCCCCAAGCCTCTGGAAACACCATATATTTT. Residues: CAWSPQASGNTIYF. Filled out from reference TRBV30 and TRBJ1-3, the complete variable domain reads SQTIHQWPATLVQPVGSPLSLECTVEGTSNPNLYWYRQAAGRGLQLLFYSVGIGQISSEVPQNLSASRPQDRQFILSSKKLLLSDSGFYLCAWSPQASGNTIYFGEGSWLTVV.

This clone was found a few times. The chain has TRBV12-3 or TRBV12-4 and TRBJ1-6; D perhaps matches TRBD1 (5 bases). There are 12 residues in the CDR3. Trimming removed 5 bases from V and 12 bases from J, with 11 bases in between. The CDR3, as DNA: TGTGCCAGCAGTCCCACCGGGGGACCCCTCCACTTT. Protein: CASSPTGGPLHF.

V usage is TRBV18 and J usage is TRBJ1-2; unclear D gene. Trimming took 0 bases from V and 4 from J, leaving 9 bases between them. Germline-derived CDR1 and CDR2 are KGHSH and LQKENI. The CDR3 totals 14 residues. CDR3 loop: CASSPPSLRYGYTF. DNA of the CDR3: TGTGCCAGCTCACCACCGTCGTTGCGCTATGGCTACACCTTC.

The chain carries TRBV6-5 and TRBJ1-1; D remains unclear. The germline CDR1 and CDR2 sequences are MNHEY and SVGAGI. Trimming stripped 4 bases from V and 2 bases from J, with 8 bases between. The CDR3 loop spans 13 amino acids. CDR3 residues: CASSFRHNTEAFF. The CDR3 region has the DNA TGTGCCAGCAGTTTCAGGCATAACACTGAAGCTTTCTTT.

This sequence joins TRBV4-1 and TRBJ2-7; D uncertain. CDR1 is MGHRA and CDR2 is YSYEKL in the germline V gene. The CDR3 totals 12 residues. V was shortened by 0 bases and J by 7 bases, with 7 bases between the two germline ends. CDR3 nucleotides: TGCGCCAGCAGCCAAGACAGTATGGAGCAGTACTTC. This sequence encodes CASSQDSMEQYF.

Worth noting for this clone: Other DNA variants within this sample encode the same CDR3. This rearrangement joins TRBV28 to TRBJ1-6, with D unresolved. This CDR3 is built from 11 residues. Trimming took off 6 bases at V and 8 bases at J, with 5 bases between the two ends. The germline V gene encodes CDR1 MDHEN and CDR2 SYDVKM. The CDR3 loop reads CASSSDSPLHF. The DNA for the CDR3 is TGTGCCAGCAGCTCTGATTCACCCCTCCACTTT. The full variable domain, with the rest looked up from reference TRBV28 and TRBJ1-6, is DVKVTQSSRYLVKRTGEKVFLECVQDMDHENMFWYRQDPGLGLRLIYFSYDVKMKEKGDIPEGYSVSREKKERFSLILESASTNQTSMYLCASSSDSPLHFGNGTRLTVT.

This sequence joins TRBV4-3 and TRBJ2-7, with 9 bases fitting TRBD1. Germline assignment: CDR1 LGHNA and CDR2 YSLEER. This CDR3 is 15 amino acids long. Trimming removed 3 bases from V and 2 bases from J; junction bases left unmatched: 5. The CDR3 DNA is TGCGCCAGCAGCCACGACAGGGGGGGAACCTACGAGCAGTACTTC. Its translation is CASSHDRGGTYEQYF.

The chain employs TRBV10-3 and TRBJ1-6; 10 positions match TRBD1. Trimming at V came to 6 bases and at J to 10 bases, leaving 6 bases not matched to a gene. The germline gives CDR1 ENHRY, CDR2 SYGVKD. The length of the CDR3 is 14 residues. The CDR3 bases are TGTGCCATCAGGGGACAGGGGATGAGGTCACCCCTCCACTTT. Amino acid sequence: CAIRGQGMRSPLHF.

A single count supports this clone. This chain connects TRBV7-9 to TRBJ1-2; D is unclear. From germline, CDR1 is SEHNR and CDR2 FQNEAQ (reference sequence). Trimming removed 3 bases from V and 2 bases from J, with 7 bases in between. The CDR3 length is 13 residues. The CDR3 reads CASSFTENYGYTF. CDR3 coding DNA: TGTGCCAGCAGCTTCACAGAGAACTATGGCTACACCTTC.

The chain uses TRBV5-1 and TRBJ2-3; the match to TRBD2 covers 13 bases. The CDR3 contains 16 residues. The V segment lost 3 bases and the J segment 4 bases; nucleotides outside the gene matches: 5. Germline CDR1 reads SGHRS; CDR2 reads YFSETQ. The CDR3 coding sequence is TGCGCCAGCAGCTCTACTAGCGGGGGGGCCGCAGATACGCAGTATTTT. Protein sequence: CASSSTSGGAADTQYF.

This chain uses TRBV19 with TRBJ2-7, with a weak D call TRBD2 (6 bases). Germline V gives CDR1 LNHDA, CDR2 SQIVND (reference sequence). The CDR3 sequence is 14 residues long. The germline V and J ends were trimmed by 4 bases and 4 bases, with 14 bases remaining between them. The CDR3, as DNA: TGTGCCAGTAGTACACCGGGACTTTTGTACGAGCAGTACTTC. Protein sequence: CASSTPGLLYEQYF. Filled out from reference TRBV19 and TRBJ2-7, the complete variable domain reads DGGITQSPKYLFRKEGQNVTLSCEQNLNHDAMYWYRQDPGQGLRLIYYSQIVNDFQKGDIAEGYSVSREKKESFPLTVTSAQKNPTAFYLCASSTPGLLYEQYFGPGTRLTVT.

The chain is built from TRBV28 and TRBJ1-5, with a tentative D call TRBD1 (5 bases). CDR3 length: 17 amino acids. V was clipped by 4 bases and J by 2 bases, with 18 bases between them. From germline, CDR1 is MDHEN and CDR2 SYDVKM. The DNA of the CDR3 is TGTGCCAGCAGTTCCGCCGTCGGGGGTGGAGGCAATCAGCCCCAGCATTTT. This codes for CASSSAVGGGGNQPQHF.

The V gene is TRBV6-6, the J gene TRBJ2-3; 8 positions agree with TRBD1. The CDR3 is 17 residues long. The germline gives CDR1 MNHNY, CDR2 SVGAGI (reference sequence). Germline trimming cut 6 bases from V and 3 bases from J; bases unmatched to any gene: 14. The CDR3 DNA sequence: TGTGCCAGCAGCCGAAACAGTGCAGGGGGCCGGACAGATACGCAGTATTTT. Translation: CASSRNSAGGRTDTQYF.

The chain couples TRBV7-2 to TRBJ2-5, with D perhaps TRBD1 (5 bases). This CDR3 has 13 residues. V gave up 6 bases and J gave up 4 bases, with 12 bases separating them. Germline loops: CDR1 SGHTA, CDR2 FQGNSA. CDR3 bases: TGTGCCAGCAGTCCAGACAGTCGAGAGACCCAGTACTTC. Amino acid sequence: CASSPDSRETQYF.

V gene TRBV27 combines with J gene TRBJ2-7; 8 bases agree with TRBD2. Germline V gene sequence: CDR1 MNHEY, CDR2 SMNVEV (reference sequence). The CDR3 spans 18 residues. The trim removed 6 bases at V and 2 bases at J, leaving 18 bases unmatched. This chain's CDR3 is CASRRAPSGGRTTYEQYF. DNA for the CDR3: TGTGCCAGCAGGCGTGCTCCCTCTGGCGGGAGGACTACCTACGAGCAGTACTTC.

The chain combines TRBV10-1 with TRBJ1-1, with D possibly being TRBD1 (6 bases). The CDR3 is 15 residues long. Per germline, CDR1 WNHNN and CDR2 SYGVQD (reference sequence). Trimming removed 6 bases from V and 5 bases from J, with 19 bases in between. The CDR3 sequence is CASRPGQGQNTEAFF. The CDR3 nucleotides are TGCGCCAGCAGACCGGGACAAGGCCAGAATACTGAAGCTTTCTTT.

This rearrangement joins TRBV30 to TRBJ1-6, with 9 nucleotides matching TRBD1. Germline trimming cut 4 bases from V and 8 bases from J; bases unmatched to any gene: 6. CDR3 size: 14 residues. Germline CDR1 GTSNPN, CDR2 SVGIG (reference sequence). As DNA, the CDR3 is TGTGCCTGGAAAAAGGGACAGGGATATTCACCCCTCCACTTT. It encodes CAWKKGQGYSPLHF.

This chain connects TRBV5-1 to TRBJ1-5, with TRBD1 as a possible D gene (5 bases). This CDR3 has 14 residues. The germline V and J ends were trimmed by 4 bases and 3 bases, with 11 bases remaining between them. Germline CDR1 SGHRS, CDR2 YFSETQ. CDR3 in amino acids: CASSPDSSNQPQHF. The CDR3 DNA reads TGCGCCAGCAGCCCTGACAGCTCCAATCAGCCCCAGCATTTT.

The CDR3 loop reads CASQRATGMNTEAFF. DNA for the CDR3: TGTGCCAGCCAACGAGCGACAGGCATGAACACTGAAGCTTTCTTT. This chain joins TRBV19 and TRBJ1-1; weak D call: TRBD1 (6 bases). Trimming left V 9 bases short and J 0 bases short, with 17 bases between. The CDR3 loop spans 15 amino acids. Germline V CDR1 and CDR2: LNHDA, SQIVND (reference sequence). Looking up the rest from reference TRBV19 and TRBJ1-1 gives the full variable domain: DGGITQSPKYLFRKEGQNVTLSCEQNLNHDAMYWYRQDPGQGLRLIYYSQIVNDFQKGDIAEGYSVSREKKESFPLTVTSAQKNPTAFYLCASQRATGMNTEAFFGQGTRLTVV.